This TCR beta chain stems from a study of monozygotic twins with inflammatory bowel disease. Study findings and constraints: Other individuals had fewer clonotypes in common with IBD patients than with healthy twins, especially with disease activity.

In the case of this clonotype: Its antigen is unidentified.

The input for each TCR library was approximately 3,400 ng of total RNA. Nested PCRs of approximately 16 and 10 cycles, two in total, were run on TCRalpha and TCRbeta cDNA. From its re-call of the 5' RACE reads, TCRdb lists each CDR3 protein once, without DNA. The sample table sets out roughly 120,000 distinct CDR3 sequences. Material for sequencing was blood. The TCR comes from a human donor with ulcerative colitis or Crohn's disease, or a healthy co-twin of an affected twin (not recorded which).

The CDR3 sequence: CASSYSNRQPSYEQYF. The V call is TRBV6-5, the J call TRBJ2-7. This CDR3 has 16 residues. CDR1 and CDR2 from the germline V gene are MNHEY and SVGAGI.